This T cell receptor (beta chain) was captured by sequencing in a study of radiotherapy plus CTLA-4 blockade in lung cancer. Study at large: Disease control was achieved by around 33% of patients, and objective responses by 18%.

V lost 4 bases to trimming and J lost 6 bases; unmatched junction nucleotides: 11. Germline V gives CDR1 SGHVS, CDR2 FNYEAQ. CDR3 length equals 17 residues. The study gave focal radiation plus ipilimumab CTLA-4 blockade to patients with chemo-refractory metastatic non-small-cell lung cancer. The table lists this clone with a count of one. Antigen: not known. The method was immunoSEQ multiplex PCR; TCRdb's version includes in-frame clones alone and lacks a portion of them. The table shows some 80,000 clones, with roughly 79% occurring only once. General study points: Expansion in blood of tumor-derived TCR clones was seen after radiotherapy plus ipilimumab. Reports identified early blood T cell clone dynamics, with interferon-beta, as the best response predictor.

Sequenced here: peripheral blood, sampled from a patient treated with radiotherapy plus ipilimumab. V is TRBV7-6 and J is TRBJ1-6, with TRBD1 identical over 8 bases. This sequence originates from a human donor with non-small cell lung cancer whose response to radiotherapy plus ipilimumab could not be evaluated. Some clones in this sample may be carry-over from other donors' samples. The CDR3 spells CASSSNSRTGINSPLHF. CDR3 sequence (DNA): TGTGCCAGCAGCTCAAACTCTAGGACAGGGATTAATTCACCCCTCCACTTT. Supplemented by reference TRBV7-6 and TRBJ1-6, the full variable domain reads GAGVSQSPRYKVTKRGQDVALRCDPISGHVSLYWYRQALGQGPEFLTYFNYEAQQDKSGLPNDRFSAERPEGSISTLTIQRTEQRDSAMYRCASSSNSRTGINSPLHFGNGTRLTVT.